This TCR beta chain originates from a study of identical twins. Regarding the study as a whole: Zero-insertion analyses were open to partial confounding by invariant MAIT and iNKT cells. Insertions ran lower in abundant cord blood beta clonotypes, though not in memory repertoires.

A universal primer site was incorporated via template switching, and the cDNA contained unique molecular identifiers. TCRdb analysed the 5' RACE reads with MiXCR anew, one entry per CDR3 protein. Of 350,000 to 450,000 distinct CDR3 sequences listed, under 20% were seen once; the top ten hold more than 10%. This CDR3 is 18 amino acids long. Germline lookup yields CDR1 DFQATT and CDR2 SNEGSKA (reference sequence). The V gene end was trimmed by 6 bases and the J gene end by 6 bases; junction bases not matched to a gene: 13. On this clonotype: Its antigen is not identified.

The source of this sequence is a man aged 50 to 60 in good health. The sequenced sample was naive T cells sorted from blood. This rearrangement joins TRBV20-1 to TRBJ2-2, with TRBD2 identical over 16 bases. Here the CDR3 DNA reads TGCAGTGCCCAAAGTGGGGGACTAGCGGGAGGGCCCCCCGGGGAGCTGTTTTTT. Translating gives CSAQSGGLAGGPPGELFF.